This T cell receptor beta chain was observed in a study of T cells after yellow fever vaccination. The germline V gene encodes CDR1 SGHRS and CDR2 YFSETQ. The CDR3 extends over 14 amino acids. The V gene lost 3 bases and the J gene lost 6 bases, with 15 bases spanning the gap. TCR cDNA, made by 5'RACE template switching, carried an added universal primer site and UMIs. TCRdb independently ran MiXCR on the 5' RACE reads; one entry per CDR3 protein. The sample consists of some 340,000 distinct CDR3 sequences, over 4% of them appearing once. Study-wide results and limits: Clones from primary vaccination mostly reappeared after the booster (around 96% CD4, 88% CD8). The secondary response peaked faster, at day 5 versus 15, but was weaker.

In the case of this clonotype: Its antigen is currently unknown.

This specimen consisted of PBMCs, obtained 5 days after the yellow fever booster vaccination. This receptor was taken from a man aged 18-30 years who received the YFV17D yellow fever vaccine. The rearrangement uses TRBV5-1 and TRBJ1-2; no clear D. The DNA of the CDR3 is TGCGCCAGCAGCTGGGGAGCCAGGATCGATGGCTACACCTTC. Translating it yields CASSWGARIDGYTF.